This TCR beta chain was observed in a study of T cells in narcolepsy. Per the germline V gene, CDR1 is KGHSH and CDR2 is LQKENI. V was cut by 3 bases and J by 8 bases, with 16 bases left in between. This CDR3 contains 14 residues. Study-wide results and limits: HCRT-specific and TRIB2-specific autoreactive clonotypes appeared among same-patient CSF and blood CD4+ clonotypes. Reportedly, autoreactive clonotypes were serially detected in patients' blood but not controls'. Autoreactive clone sequences were missing from some blood memory CD4+ repertoires.

Profiled with immunoSEQ multiplex PCR; TCRdb holds only in-frame clones, not every one. The data contain around 27,000 clones, roughly 83% of them singletons. As concerns this clone: Its antigen is as yet unknown.

J is TRBJ1-1 and V is TRBV18, with unresolved D. The sample consisted of CD45RA- memory CD4+ T cells from PBMCs. The receptor's source is a human donor with narcolepsy. DNA of the CDR3: TGTGCCAGCTCACCGGCGCCGAGTAGGTTAGAAGCTTTCTTT. It is translated as CASSPAPSRLEAFF.